The next 26 T cell receptor beta chains were all read from a single sample in a study of blood T cell repertoires in COVID-19. Only in-frame clones appear in the TCRdb table, and some are missing; sequencing was by immunoSEQ multiplex PCR. This table has 200,000 to 300,000 clones, about 83% appearing once. The sample was peripheral blood. The receptor source for this set is an elderly man with acute or convalescent COVID-19.

V usage is TRBV19 and J usage is TRBJ2-5; a possible D gene is TRBD1 (5 bases). This CDR3 comprises 16 residues. V gave up 1 base and J gave up 4 bases, with 16 bases separating them. The V gene's germline CDR1 is LNHDA and CDR2 SQIVND (reference sequence). CDR3 residues: CASSIGWQGRLETQYF. In nucleotides, the CDR3 is TGTGCCAGTAGTATAGGTTGGCAGGGTAGGTTAGAGACCCAGTACTTC.

The chain combines TRBV28 with TRBJ2-5; 7 bases map to TRBD2. Germline CDR1 MDHEN, CDR2 SYDVKM. This CDR3 has 18 residues. With V trimmed by 6 bases and J by 5 bases, 21 bases remained unmatched. The CDR3 DNA is TGTGCCAGCAGCCCCGGGGGGTTTGGCGGGATGGGGACGGAGACCCAGTACTTC. Its protein is CASSPGGFGGMGTETQYF.

This chain uses TRBV2 with TRBJ2-3; the D is unclear. Germline V gene lookup returns CDR1 SNHLY and CDR2 FYNNEI. Trimming cost V 0 bases and J 0 bases, with 4 bases left between them. This CDR3 spans 14 amino acids. DNA of the CDR3: TGTGCCAGCAGTGAAGCGTATAGCACAGATACGCAGTATTTT. This translates into CASSEAYSTDTQYF. Variable domain in full (rest from reference TRBV2 and TRBJ2-3): EPEVTQTPSHQVTQMGQEVILRCVPISNHLYFYWYRQILGQKVEFLVSFYNNEISEKSEIFDDQFSVERPDGSNFTLKIRSTKLEDSAMYFCASSEAYSTDTQYFGPGTRLTVL.

The rearrangement joins TRBV6-1 to TRBJ2-1, with 8 bases aligning to TRBD1. The CDR3 contains 18 residues. In germline, CDR1 is MNHNS, CDR2 SASEGT. V trimming: 4 bases; J trimming: 2 bases; junction bases outside the gene matches: 13. The CDR3 DNA follows: TGTGCCAGCAGTGGACAGGGGCCAGGTACAAGGCCCTACAATGAGCAGTTCTTC. Encoded protein: CASSGQGPGTRPYNEQFF.

This chain links TRBV6-5 with TRBJ1-3; D is unresolved. V lost 5 bases and J lost 0, with 5 bases in between. The germline gives CDR1 MNHEY, CDR2 SVGAGI. The CDR3 is 13 amino acids. The CDR3 reads CASSTGSGNTIYF. In DNA, the CDR3 is TGTGCCAGCAGTACGGGCTCTGGAAACACCATATATTTT.

This clone was counted between two and nine times. At the DNA level, this CDR3 is encoded by other sequences in the same sample as well. The CDR3 loop reads CASSLSGGQPQHF. For the CDR3, the DNA is TGTGCCAGCAGTCTCTCAGGGGGGCAGCCCCAGCATTTT. The gene calls are TRBV12-3 or TRBV12-4 and TRBJ1-5; 7 nucleotides align to TRBD1. The ends lost 5 bases at V and 7 bases at J; junction bases unmatched: 5. The CDR3 is 13 amino acids.

The chain has TRBV5-4 and TRBJ1-1, with TRBD1 identical over 8 bases. Germline V CDR1 and CDR2: SGHNT, YYREEE (reference sequence). V trimming: 2 bases; J trimming: 3 bases; junction bases outside the gene matches: 3. The CDR3 loop spans 14 amino acids. The CDR3 DNA reads as TGTGCCAGCAGCTTCAGGGGGCGATACACTGAAGCTTTCTTT. This codes for CASSFRGRYTEAFF.

The V and J genes are TRBV7-2 and TRBJ1-5; 9 bases match TRBD1. The V and J ends lost 4 bases and 7 bases, in that order; junction bases with no gene match: 11. This CDR3 has 16 amino acids. Germline V lookup: CDR1 SGHTA, CDR2 FQGNSA. CDR3 sequence reads: CASSSLGQGSVQPQHF. The CDR3 DNA sequence: TGTGCCAGCAGCTCCCTGGGACAGGGCTCCGTACAGCCCCAGCATTTT.

In DNA form, the CDR3 reads TGTGCCAGCTCACCACCGGGACAGGGACATAATGAGCAGTTCTTC. This encodes CASSPPGQGHNEQFF. The gene calls are TRBV18 and TRBJ2-1, with TRBD1 matching over 9 bases. CDR3 length: 15 residues. Unmatched junction bases numbered 4, after V lost 0 bases and J lost 7 bases. CDR1 and CDR2 (germline): KGHSH, LQKENI.

The V call is TRBV6-5, the J call TRBJ1-1; no firm D call. V was shortened by 2 bases and J by 10 bases, with 14 bases between the two germline ends. Germline V gene lookup returns CDR1 MNHEY and CDR2 SVGAGI. The CDR3 consists of 13 residues. The DNA of the CDR3 is TGTGCCAGCAGTTACAGCCCCCCCGCCCGAGCTTTCTTT. Translation gives CASSYSPPARAFF.

The V call is TRBV6-2 or TRBV6-3, the J call TRBJ1-2, with 7 bases matching TRBD1. The V gene's germline CDR1 is MNHEY and CDR2 SVGEGT. The CDR3 spans 14 residues. J gave up 3 bases and V 2 bases, and 3 bases lay outside the gene matches. CDR3 DNA: TGTGCCAGCAGTTACCAGACAGGGCACTATGGCTACACCTTC. Residues: CASSYQTGHYGYTF.

The V gene is TRBV27, the J gene TRBJ2-5; D is perhaps TRBD1 (5 bases). The V end lost 5 bases, the J end lost 2 bases, and 18 bases lay between the germline ends. Germline V gene sequence: CDR1 MNHEY, CDR2 SMNVEV (reference sequence). This CDR3 is built from 16 residues. The CDR3 spells CASSPDSQRIQETQYF. The CDR3 bases are TGTGCCAGCAGTCCCGACAGCCAAAGAATTCAAGAGACCCAGTACTTC.

The CDR3 DNA reads TGTGCCAGCAGCTTGATGAGCGGAATTAGCACAGATACGCAGTATTTT. Translation: CASSLMSGISTDTQYF. The rearrangement joins TRBV5-5 to TRBJ2-3; a possible D gene is TRBD2 (5 bases). This CDR3 is 16 amino acids long. Germline CDR1 SGHKS, CDR2 YYEKEE (reference sequence). The V end lost 1 base, the J end lost 0 bases, and 12 bases lay between the germline ends.

The rearrangement uses TRBV7-9 and TRBJ1-1, with D perhaps TRBD1 (5 bases). Per germline, CDR1 SEHNR and CDR2 FQNEAQ (reference sequence). V was clipped by 6 bases and J by 7 bases, with 12 bases between them. This CDR3 has 12 amino acids. The CDR3 spells CASSSRVVEAFF. CDR3 nucleotides: TGTGCCAGCAGTTCCAGGGTAGTTGAAGCTTTCTTT.

J is TRBJ1-2 and V is TRBV3-1 (or the pseudogene TRBV3-2); D is unclear. CDR1 and CDR2 (germline): LGHDT, YNNKEL (reference sequence). Trimming removed 0 bases at V and 4 bases at J, with 12 bases between. The CDR3 spans 15 residues. In DNA, the CDR3 is TGTGCCAGCAGCCAAGATAGCGTGGGCGTCTATGGCTACACCTTC. It is translated as CASSQDSVGVYGYTF.

This CDR3 reads CASSLTGYGYTF. DNA of the CDR3: TGTGCCAGCAGTTTAACGGGTTATGGCTACACCTTC. V gene TRBV12-3 or TRBV12-4 combines with J gene TRBJ1-2; D is undetermined. Trimming removed 2 bases at V and 5 bases at J, with 6 bases between. The CDR3 totals 12 residues.

The V call is TRBV6-4, the J call TRBJ2-3; 8 nucleotides line up with TRBD2. The V gene end was trimmed by 6 bases and the J gene end by 1 base; junction bases not matched to a gene: 6. Germline V gene sequence: CDR1 MRHNA, CDR2 SNTAGT. The CDR3 contains 15 residues. Here the CDR3 reads CASSPRSGGTDTQYF. CDR3 nucleotide sequence: TGTGCCAGCAGCCCGCGTAGCGGGGGCACAGATACGCAGTATTTT.

This clone was observed a single time. This chain joins TRBV7-3 and TRBJ1-5; no definite D call. Germline V lookup: CDR1 SGHTA, CDR2 FQGTGA. Between the trimmed V and J ends, which lost 4 bases and 4 bases, there was a span of 14 bases. The CDR3 consists of 15 residues. The CDR3: CASSSTHGNNQPQHF. In nucleotides, the CDR3 is TGTGCCAGCAGCTCAACCCACGGGAATAATCAGCCCCAGCATTTT. Variable domain in full (rest from reference TRBV7-3 and TRBJ1-5): GAGVSQTPSNKVTEKGKYVELRCDPISGHTALYWYRQSLGQGPEFLIYFQGTGAADDSGLPNDRFFAVRPEGSVSTLKIQRTERGDSAVYLCASSSTHGNNQPQHFGDGTRLSIL.

The table lists this clone with a count of one. The rearrangement links TRBV2 to TRBJ2-5; D might be TRBD2 (7 bases). Trimming pared 3 bases from V and 4 bases from J, leaving 12 bases between. CDR3 length equals 14 residues. CDR1 and CDR2 from the germline V gene are SNHLY and FYNNEI. The CDR3 DNA is TGTGCCAGCAGTGAGTCGAGGGGGGGAGAGACCCAGTACTTC. It codes for CASSESRGGETQYF.

The chain recombines TRBV5-4 with TRBJ2-3; D perhaps matches TRBD2 (5 bases). Trimming cost V 4 bases and J 1 base, with 7 bases left between them. CDR3 length: 13 amino acids. Germline V CDR1 and CDR2: SGHNT, YYREEE (reference sequence). The CDR3 DNA is TGTGCCAGCAGCGTTAGCGGCACAGATACGCAGTATTTT. Amino acid sequence: CASSVSGTDTQYF.

Regarding this clone: Distinct nucleotide sequences in the sample also encode this CDR3. The J gene is TRBJ2-7, the V gene TRBV2; TRBD1 agrees at 9 bases. Looked up from germline, CDR1 is SNHLY and CDR2 is FYNNEI. Trimming at V came to 6 bases and at J to 2 bases, leaving 2 bases not matched to a gene. The CDR3 is made up of 13 amino acids. The CDR3 DNA sequence: TGTGCCAGCAGCGGGACAGGGACCTACGAGCAGTACTTC. Encoded protein: CASSGTGTYEQYF.

This chain uses TRBV7-2 with TRBJ2-1; 7 bases align to TRBD2. Germline V lookup: CDR1 SGHTA, CDR2 FQGNSA. The CDR3 is 16 residues long. The V gene end was trimmed by 1 base and the J gene end by 2 bases; junction bases not matched to a gene: 5. The CDR3 coding sequence is TGTGCCAGCAGCTTAGTGGGGGGGTACCCCTACAATGAGCAGTTCTTC. Translated: CASSLVGGYPYNEQFF.

The chain is built from TRBV6-5 and TRBJ1-3, with 9 bases identical to TRBD1. V lost 4 bases, J lost 7 bases, and 11 bases stayed unmatched. CDR3 length: 16 residues. CDR1 and CDR2 from the germline V gene are MNHEY and SVGAGI. The CDR3 DNA reads TGTGCCAGCAGTTCCTCAGCGGGACAGGGTATCAACACCATATATTTT. Its protein product is CASSSSAGQGINTIYF.

This clone was detected only once. J is TRBJ2-2 and V is TRBV28; maybe TRBD1 (6 bases). V was cut by 6 bases and J by 3 bases, with 20 bases left in between. This CDR3 is built from 17 residues. Germline V gene data show CDR1 as MDHEN and CDR2 as SYDVKM. CDR3 DNA sequence: TGTGCCAGCAGGCGCAGGGGTGATGGCAGGGACACCGGGGAGCTGTTTTTT. It codes for CASRRRGDGRDTGELFF.

The chain is built from TRBV7-9 and TRBJ1-1; possibly TRBD1 for D (6 bases). Trimming removed 5 bases at V and 0 bases at J, with 13 bases between. The germline V gene encodes CDR1 SEHNR and CDR2 FQNEAQ (reference sequence). This CDR3 has 15 residues. The CDR3 DNA sequence: TGTGCCAGCAGCCCAGTAGGGGGAATGAACACTGAAGCTTTCTTT. This encodes CASSPVGGMNTEAFF.

This clone was found once. V is TRBV5-6 and J is TRBJ2-5, with 8 bases that match TRBD1. CDR3 size: 14 residues. V was pared by 6 bases and J by 0 bases, with 4 bases of the junction left unmatched. Germline assignment: CDR1 SGHDT and CDR2 YYEEEE. The DNA of the CDR3 is TGTGCCAGCATAACGACAGGGGACCAAGAGACCCAGTACTTC. It specifies CASITTGDQETQYF.